This is a list of T cell receptor beta chains from one sample in a study of T-cell reconstitution after alpha-beta-depleted transplantation in children. TCRdb passed the PCR reads through MiXCR, listing each CDR3 protein once. The sample carries roughly 150,000 distinct CDR3 sequences, 11% recorded once. The sample consisted of PBMCs, taken before TCRalphabeta/CD19-depleted stem cell transplant. Source of these receptors: a boy aged 2 to 10 with acute myeloid leukemia, due to receive a stem cell transplant. CDR3s include the opening cysteine and the closing phenylalanine or tryptophan. A D gene is named only where the DNA matches it firmly. Size tells how often a clone was seen (once, few, many) or the class of an expanded clone, and some rows leave it out.

abundance	d_gene	j_gene	v_gene	CDR3nt	CDR3aa
.	TRBD1	TRBJ1-3	TRBV2	TGTGCCCGCAGTTCTCGGACAGGGGGCCTAACCTCTGGAAACACCATATATTTT	CARSSRTGGLTSGNTIYF
.	.	TRBJ2-1	TRBV5-4	TGTGCCAGCAGCTTGAGCAGGGAGGTTGGTGATGAGCAGTTCTTC	CASSLSREVGDEQFF
.	.	TRBJ2-1	TRBV14	TGTGCCAGCAGCCAACACTGGACACATACCAATGAGCAGTTCTTC	CASSQHWTHTNEQFF
many	TRBD2	TRBJ2-1	TRBV4-1	TGCGCCAGCAGCCAACGAACCGGACTAGCGGGGGGTTACAATGAGCAGTTCTTC	CASSQRTGLAGGYNEQFF
many	.	TRBJ2-7	TRBV3-1	TGTGCCAGCAGCCCTTCCGGGGTCGAGCAGTACTTC	CASSPSGVEQYF
many	TRBD1	TRBJ1-6	TRBV20-1	TGCAGTGCTAGAGATTGGGGAGCCTCCCGGGACAGGGTGGGTTCACCCCTCCACTTT	CSARDWGASRDRVGSPLHF
.	TRBD1	TRBJ1-2	TRBV20-1	TGCAGTGCTATTGGGACAGGCTATGGCTACACCTTC	CSAIGTGYGYTF
many	.	TRBJ2-2	TRBV5-1	TGCGCCAGCAGCTTAGGAGGGAGTGAAACCGGGGAGCTGTTTTTT	CASSLGGSETGELFF
many	.	TRBJ2-5	TRBV6-1	TGTGCCAGCAGTGGCGGGGAACAAGAGACCCAGTACTTC	CASSGGEQETQYF
many	TRBD2	TRBJ2-4	TRBV10-2	TGCGCCAGCAGGAACACTGGGGGGGAAAACATTCAGTACTTC	CASRNTGGENIQYF
many	.	TRBJ1-5	TRBV5-1	TGCGCCAGCAGATCGGACGGGTATAGCAATCAGCCCCAGCATTTT	CASRSDGYSNQPQHF
many	.	TRBJ1-1	TRBV4-1	TGCGCCAGCCGGGGCAGTGGAACTGAAGCTTTCTTT	CASRGSGTEAFF
many	.	TRBJ1-4	TRBV7-9	TGTGCCAGCAGCTCCCCGCTTAATGCTGAAAAACTGTTTTTT	CASSSPLNAEKLFF
few	.	TRBJ2-2	TRBV4-1	TGCGCCAGCAGCTTCAAACAGGGCGTCTTAACCGGGGAGCTGTTTTTT	CASSFKQGVLTGELFF
many	TRBD1	TRBJ2-1	TRBV24-1	TGTGCCACCAGTGATGCACAGGGGAGCTCCTACAATGAGCAGTTCTTC	CATSDAQGSSYNEQFF